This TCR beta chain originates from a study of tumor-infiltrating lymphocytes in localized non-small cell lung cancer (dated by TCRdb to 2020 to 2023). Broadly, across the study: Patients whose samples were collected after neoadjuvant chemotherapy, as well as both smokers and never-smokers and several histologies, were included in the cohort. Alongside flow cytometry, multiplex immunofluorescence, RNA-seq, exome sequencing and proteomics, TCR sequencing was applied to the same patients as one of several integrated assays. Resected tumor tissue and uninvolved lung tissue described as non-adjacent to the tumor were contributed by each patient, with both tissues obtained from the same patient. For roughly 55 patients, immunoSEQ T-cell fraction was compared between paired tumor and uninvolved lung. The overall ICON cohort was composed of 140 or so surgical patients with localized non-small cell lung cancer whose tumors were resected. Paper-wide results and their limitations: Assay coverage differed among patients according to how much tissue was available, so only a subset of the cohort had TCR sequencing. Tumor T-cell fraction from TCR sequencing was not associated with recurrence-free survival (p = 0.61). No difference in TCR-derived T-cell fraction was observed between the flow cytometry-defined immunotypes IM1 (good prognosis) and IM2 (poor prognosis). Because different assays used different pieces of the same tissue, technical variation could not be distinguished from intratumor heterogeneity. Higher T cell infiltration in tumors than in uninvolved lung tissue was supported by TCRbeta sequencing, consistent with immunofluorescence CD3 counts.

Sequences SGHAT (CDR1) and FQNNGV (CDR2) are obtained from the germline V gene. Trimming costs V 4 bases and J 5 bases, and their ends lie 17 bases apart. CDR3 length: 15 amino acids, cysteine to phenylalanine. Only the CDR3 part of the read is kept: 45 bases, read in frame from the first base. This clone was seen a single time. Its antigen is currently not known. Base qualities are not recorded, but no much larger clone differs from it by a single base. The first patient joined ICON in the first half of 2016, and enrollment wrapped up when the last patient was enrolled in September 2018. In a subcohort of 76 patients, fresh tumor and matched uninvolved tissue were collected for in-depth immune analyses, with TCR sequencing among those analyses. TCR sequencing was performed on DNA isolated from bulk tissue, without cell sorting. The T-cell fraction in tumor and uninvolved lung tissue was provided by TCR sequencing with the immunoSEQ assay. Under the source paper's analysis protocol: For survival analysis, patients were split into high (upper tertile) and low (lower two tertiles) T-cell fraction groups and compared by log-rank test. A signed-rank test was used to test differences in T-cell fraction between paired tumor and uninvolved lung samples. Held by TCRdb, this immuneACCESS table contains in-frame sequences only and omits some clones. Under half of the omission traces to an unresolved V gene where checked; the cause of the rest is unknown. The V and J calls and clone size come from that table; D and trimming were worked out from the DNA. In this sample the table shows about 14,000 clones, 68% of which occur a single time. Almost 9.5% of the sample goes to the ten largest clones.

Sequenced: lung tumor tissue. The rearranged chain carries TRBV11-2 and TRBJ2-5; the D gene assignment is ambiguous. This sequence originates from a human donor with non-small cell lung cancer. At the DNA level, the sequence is TGTGCCAGCAGCTACCCGGGCCTGATGGGGGAGACCCAGTACTTC. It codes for CASSYPGLMGETQYF.